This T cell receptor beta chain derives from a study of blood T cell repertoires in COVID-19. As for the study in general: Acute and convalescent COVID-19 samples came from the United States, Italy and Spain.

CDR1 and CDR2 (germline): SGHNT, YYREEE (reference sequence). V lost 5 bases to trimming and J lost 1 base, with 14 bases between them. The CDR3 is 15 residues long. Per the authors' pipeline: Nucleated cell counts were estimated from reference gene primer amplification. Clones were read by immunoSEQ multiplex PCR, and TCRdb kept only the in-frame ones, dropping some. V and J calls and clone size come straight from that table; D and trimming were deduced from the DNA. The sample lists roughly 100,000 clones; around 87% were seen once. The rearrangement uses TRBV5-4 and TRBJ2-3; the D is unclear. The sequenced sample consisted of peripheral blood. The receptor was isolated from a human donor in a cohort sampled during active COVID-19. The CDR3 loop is CASRSEVAGTDTQYF. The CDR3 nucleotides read TGTGCCAGCAGATCTGAAGTGGCAGGCACAGATACGCAGTATTTT.